The 8 T cell receptor beta chains below come from one sample, sequenced in a study of cytomegalovirus exposure and HLA in healthy donors (dated by TCRdb to about 2017). The library was obtained by the immunoSEQ multiplex PCR assay. A mixture of 60 forward primers for TCR Vbeta segments and 13 reverse primers for TCR Jbeta segments was used in the multiplex PCR. TCRdb re-hosts the immuneACCESS table, in-frame sequences only. Its copies lack some clones; in the studies checked, an unresolved V gene accounts for under half of them, and the cause for the rest is not known. The sample includes 120,000 or so clones, with 79% observed a single time. The ten largest make up roughly 2% of the sample. Source material: PBMCs. These TCRs come from a man younger than 35 in good health and CMV-seronegative.

This chain joins TRBV10-3 and TRBJ2-1, with 7 bases fitting TRBD2. From germline, CDR1 is ENHRY and CDR2 SYGVKD. The CDR3 is made up of 15 amino acids. V gave up 6 bases and J gave up 5 bases; unmatched junction bases: 10. CDR3 nucleotides: TGTGCCATCAGCCCTATTGGACTAGTAAACAATGAGCAGTTCTTC. Translation: CAISPIGLVNNEQFF.

The genes are TRBV5-1 and TRBJ2-1; D remains ambiguous. Germline values: CDR1 SGHRS, CDR2 YFSETQ. V lost 0 bases, J lost 5 bases, and 9 bases lay in between. The CDR3 covers 14 residues. The CDR3 nucleotides read TGCGCCAGCAGCTTGGTACCTAATAACAATGAGCAGTTCTTC. It specifies CASSLVPNNNEQFF.

V and J are TRBV7-2 and TRBJ2-1; possibly TRBD2 for D (5 bases). Germline V lookup: CDR1 SGHTA, CDR2 FQGNSA. Trimming cost V 2 bases and J 2 bases, with 13 bases left between them. This CDR3 spans 16 amino acids. The CDR3 here is CASSLSGTRAYNEQFF. In nucleotides, the CDR3 is TGTGCCAGCAGCTTAAGCGGAACTAGAGCCTACAATGAGCAGTTCTTC.

This clone was picked up a small number of times. The chain uses TRBV7-8 and TRBJ1-1; D not resolved. Trimming removed 5 bases from V and 1 base from J, with 11 bases in between. The CDR3 runs to 14 residues. Germline V CDR1 and CDR2: SGHVS, FQNEAQ. DNA for the CDR3: TGTGCCAGCAGCCGTACCTTCGGGAACACTGAAGCTTTCTTT. As protein: CASSRTFGNTEAFF.

The chain is built from TRBV6-4 and TRBJ1-4; 7 bases line up with TRBD1. Germline V gives CDR1 MRHNA, CDR2 SNTAGT. Germline trimming cut 6 bases from V and 10 bases from J; bases unmatched to any gene: 11. The CDR3 length is 14 residues. CDR3 protein: CASRGTGERGKLFF. DNA for the CDR3: TGTGCCAGCAGAGGCACAGGGGAAAGGGGAAAACTGTTTTTT.

In this sample, this clone turned up once. This rearrangement joins TRBV27 to TRBJ2-4; TRBD2 matches at 9 bases. The CDR3 is made up of 16 amino acids. The germline V gene encodes CDR1 MNHEY and CDR2 SMNVEV (reference sequence). With V trimmed by 3 bases and J by 0 bases, 3 bases remained unmatched. The CDR3, as DNA: TGTGCCAGCAGTTTTGCGGGAGGGATAGCCAAAAACATTCAGTACTTC. It specifies CASSFAGGIAKNIQYF.

This chain links TRBV10-1 with TRBJ2-3; 7 nucleotides match TRBD1. The V segment lost 2 bases and the J segment 2 bases; nucleotides outside the gene matches: 4. Germline-derived CDR1 and CDR2 are WNHNN and SYGVQD (reference sequence). The CDR3 contains 15 residues. As DNA, the CDR3 is TGCGCCAGCAGTGAGGGGGACAGCACCACAGATACGCAGTATTTT. Residues: CASSEGDSTTDTQYF.

The chain joins TRBV28 to TRBJ1-2, with D maybe TRBD1 (5 bases). Germline CDR1 MDHEN, CDR2 SYDVKM. The CDR3 is 17 residues long. With 5 bases removed from V and 4 bases from J, the gap between germline ends came to 23 bases. The CDR3 sequence is CASSQRRGRGLSYGYTF. CDR3 DNA: TGTGCCAGCAGTCAACGAAGGGGCCGGGGGTTATCCTATGGCTACACCTTC.